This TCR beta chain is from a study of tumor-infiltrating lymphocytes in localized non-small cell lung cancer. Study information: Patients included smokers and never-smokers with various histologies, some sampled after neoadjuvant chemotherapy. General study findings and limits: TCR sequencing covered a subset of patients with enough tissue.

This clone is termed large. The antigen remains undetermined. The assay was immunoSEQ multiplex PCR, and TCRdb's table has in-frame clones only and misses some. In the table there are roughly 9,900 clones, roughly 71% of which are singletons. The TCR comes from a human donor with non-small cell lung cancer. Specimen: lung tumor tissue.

In DNA, the CDR3 is TGCGCCAGCAGCCAAGAATTCGGGGTGATGGGGGAACATGGCTACACCTTC. This codes for CASSQEFGVMGEHGYTF. The V call is TRBV4-1, the J call TRBJ1-2; D might be TRBD1 (5 bases). V shed 0 bases and J shed 6 bases, with 20 bases lying between them. CDR3 length equals 17 residues. Per germline, CDR1 MGHRA and CDR2 YSYEKL.